These 13 T cell receptor beta chains were all obtained from the same sample, sequenced in a study of blood T cell repertoires in COVID-19. Using immunoSEQ multiplex PCR, the repertoire was profiled, and TCRdb retains in-frame clones only, with some absent. The sample includes some 180,000 clones, approximately 90% of them seen just once. Sequenced input: peripheral blood. The receptors stem from a man in his sixties with active or convalescent COVID-19.

The V call is TRBV5-5, the J call TRBJ2-1; 8 bases match TRBD1. The CDR3 is 15 amino acids. In germline, CDR1 is SGHKS, CDR2 YYEKEE (reference sequence). Losses at the gene ends were 3 bases for V and 3 bases for J; bases not matched to a gene: 5. The CDR3 is CASSSGTGDYNEQFF. CDR3 bases: TGTGCCAGCAGCTCCGGGACAGGAGACTACAATGAGCAGTTCTTC.

J is TRBJ1-1 and V is TRBV3-1 (or the pseudogene TRBV3-2), with D perhaps matching TRBD1 (5 bases). Per germline, CDR1 LGHDT and CDR2 YNNKEL (reference sequence). Trimming left V 2 bases short and J 6 bases short, with 13 bases between. The CDR3 is made up of 14 amino acids. In nucleotides, the CDR3 is TGTGCCAGCAGCCAAAGGGGACTAGGGGCTGAAGCTTTCTTT. It codes for CASSQRGLGAEAFF.

The CDR3 DNA is TGCGCCAGCAGCTTGGAGGCTAGCGGCCCAGATACGCAGTATTTT. Translated, it gives CASSLEASGPDTQYF. The rearrangement uses TRBV5-1 and TRBJ2-3, with 7 bases lining up with TRBD2. The ends lost 0 bases at V and 4 bases at J; junction bases unmatched: 5. The CDR3 loop spans 15 amino acids. In germline, CDR1 is SGHRS, CDR2 YFSETQ.

The chain carries TRBV15 and TRBJ1-2; D not resolved. Trimming took 0 bases from V and 4 from J, leaving 9 bases between them. The germline V gene encodes CDR1 LNHNV and CDR2 YYDKDF (reference sequence). The CDR3 runs 14 residues. CDR3 nucleotides: TGTGCCACCAGCAGAGATCTTAGCTTCTATGGCTACACCTTC. Its protein product is CATSRDLSFYGYTF.

DNA for the CDR3: TGTGCCAGCAGCGTACAGGGTCAAGGTACGCAGTATTTT. Its protein product is CASSVQGQGTQYF. This rearrangement joins TRBV14 to TRBJ2-3; maybe TRBD1 (6 bases). V was pared by 5 bases and J by 8 bases, with 14 bases between. Germline V CDR1 and CDR2: SGHDN, FVKESK. CDR3 length: 13 amino acids.

This chain connects TRBV15 to TRBJ2-1; 7 bases are shared with TRBD2. V trimming: 2 bases; J trimming: 6 bases; junction bases outside the gene matches: 10. This CDR3 has 16 amino acids. The germline V gene encodes CDR1 LNHNV and CDR2 YYDKDF (reference sequence). In DNA, the CDR3 is TGTGCCACCAGCAGACCTTGGGGGAGGGGCAGCAATGAGCAGTTCTTC. This encodes CATSRPWGRGSNEQFF.

The V and J genes are TRBV7-2 and TRBJ2-1; 9 bases agree with TRBD2. This CDR3 has 18 amino acids. J gave up 1 base and V 2 bases, and 9 bases lay outside the gene matches. The V gene's germline CDR1 is SGHTA and CDR2 FQGNSA. CDR3 loop: CASSLRLAGQSSYNEQFF. The CDR3 DNA reads TGTGCCAGCAGCTTAAGGCTAGCGGGGCAATCTTCCTACAATGAGCAGTTCTTC.

The chain is built from TRBV7-2 and TRBJ2-1; tentative D call: TRBD2 (6 bases). CDR3 length: 15 amino acids. CDR1 SGHTA and CDR2 FQGNSA come from the germline V gene. With 5 bases removed from V and 8 bases from J, the gap between germline ends came to 19 bases. The CDR3 nucleotides read TGTGCCAGCAGCCAAAACCTAGGAGGGAAGGATGAGCAGTTCTTC. Translation: CASSQNLGGKDEQFF.

The gene calls are TRBV5-3 and TRBJ2-1, with 16 nucleotides matching TRBD2. TRBV5-3 is an ORF, and what it does is uncertain. The CDR3 has 15 amino acids. The J segment lost 8 bases and the V segment lost 5 bases, leaving 4 bases of the junction unmatched. Here the CDR3 DNA reads TGTGCCAGAAGTTCGGGACTAGCGGGGGGGCATGAGCAGTTCTTC. As protein: CARSSGLAGGHEQFF.

The J gene is TRBJ1-1, the V gene TRBV5-1; tentatively, D is TRBD1 (5 bases). There are 14 residues in the CDR3. CDR1 is SGHRS, CDR2 YFSETQ, per germline. V gave up 4 bases and J gave up 0 bases, with 10 bases separating them. CDR3 nucleotides: TGCGCCAGCAGCAGGGGTCCAATGAACACTGAAGCTTTCTTT. This encodes CASSRGPMNTEAFF.

V is TRBV6-5 and J is TRBJ1-2, with D tentatively TRBD1 (5 bases). Looked up from germline, CDR1 is MNHEY and CDR2 is SVGAGI. Deletions cut 5 bases from V and 5 bases from J, with 18 bases between. The CDR3 contains 15 residues. The CDR3 sequence is CASSIKRQMTYGYTF. CDR3 in DNA: TGTGCCAGCAGTATCAAAAGACAGATGACGTATGGCTACACCTTC.

The chain couples TRBV27 to TRBJ2-2; 9 positions match TRBD2. The CDR3 is 15 amino acids. V shed 5 bases and J 4 bases; nucleotides not matched to a gene: 5. Looked up from germline, CDR1 is MNHEY and CDR2 is SMNVEV (reference sequence). CDR3 loop: CASSTAGGFTGELFF. Written as DNA, the CDR3 is TGTGCCAGCAGTACAGCGGGGGGCTTCACCGGGGAGCTGTTTTTT.

This chain joins TRBV6-5 and TRBJ2-5; D possibly corresponds to TRBD2 (6 bases). V was shortened by 7 bases and J by 5 bases, with 17 bases between the two germline ends. The CDR3 totals 14 residues. Looked up from germline, CDR1 is MNHEY and CDR2 is SVGAGI. CDR3 coding DNA: TGTGCCAGCACCCGGCCCGGCGGGGAGGAGACCCAGTACTTC. As protein: CASTRPGGEETQYF.